What follows are 17 T cell receptor beta chains derived from one specimen sequenced in a study of resident and recirculating memory T cells in vitiligo. Some clones are missing from TCRdb's copy, which holds only in-frame ones; the method was immunoSEQ multiplex PCR. The sample holds tens of thousands of clones; roughly nine tenths are singletons and the top ten take 4% to 5.5%. Sequencing was performed on blood. The origin of the receptors is a male donor with vitiligo.

The V and J genes are TRBV9 and TRBJ1-2; tentatively, D is TRBD1 (5 bases). V lost 0 bases, J lost 6 bases, and 15 bases lay in between. Germline CDR1 SGDLS, CDR2 YYNGEE. The CDR3 sequence is 15 residues long. This CDR3 reads CASSVVGGARDGYTF. CDR3 nucleotide sequence: TGTGCCAGCAGCGTAGTCGGAGGGGCGAGGGATGGCTACACCTTC.

The rearrangement links TRBV25-1 to TRBJ2-7; a possible D gene is TRBD1 (6 bases). This CDR3 contains 15 residues. With 4 bases removed from V and 3 bases from J, the gap between germline ends came to 16 bases. Germline CDR1 is MGHDK and CDR2 is SYGVNS. The CDR3 sequence: CASSGGPGEIYEQYF. The CDR3 DNA follows: TGTGCCAGCAGTGGTGGGCCAGGGGAAATCTACGAGCAGTACTTC.

The chain uses TRBV19 and TRBJ1-1, with 12 bases fitting TRBD1. CDR3 length equals 13 residues. Unmatched junction bases numbered 2, after V lost 9 bases and J lost 3 bases. CDR1 and CDR2 (germline): LNHDA, SQIVND (reference sequence). CDR3 coding DNA: TGTGCCAGCCGGGACAGGGGGCACACTGAAGCTTTCTTT. Translating gives CASRDRGHTEAFF.

The gene calls are TRBV7-9 and TRBJ2-1, with TRBD2 matching 12 bases. The germline gives CDR1 SEHNR, CDR2 FQNEAQ (reference sequence). The CDR3 contains 14 residues. V gave up 4 bases and J gave up 10 bases; unmatched junction bases: 5. As DNA, the CDR3 is TGTGCCAGCAGCTCGACTAGCGGGAGACGGGAGCAGTTCTTC. Its translation is CASSSTSGRREQFF.

This clone occurred once. The V call is TRBV27, the J call TRBJ2-7; no firm D call. Germline CDR1 reads MNHEY; CDR2 reads SMNVEV (reference sequence). Trimming stripped 5 bases from V and 2 bases from J, with 10 bases between. The CDR3 contains 13 residues. In nucleotides, the CDR3 is TGTGCCAGCAGTACCACCGGTACCTACGAGCAGTACTTC. This encodes CASSTTGTYEQYF.

The rearrangement links TRBV28 to TRBJ2-7; possibly TRBD1 for D (7 bases). Germline-derived CDR1 and CDR2 are MDHEN and SYDVKM. Trimming took 2 bases from V and 6 from J, leaving 17 bases between them. This CDR3 has 15 amino acids. The CDR3 region is CASSLRAGGSAEQYF. Written as DNA, the CDR3 is TGTGCCAGCAGTTTAAGAGCAGGGGGGTCAGCCGAGCAGTACTTC. Full variable domain (missing parts from reference TRBV28 and TRBJ2-7): DVKVTQSSRYLVKRTGEKVFLECVQDMDHENMFWYRQDPGLGLRLIYFSYDVKMKEKGDIPEGYSVSREKKERFSLILESASTNQTSMYLCASSLRAGGSAEQYFGPGTRLTVT.

J is TRBJ2-7 and V is TRBV11-2, with 13 bases lining up with TRBD2. The CDR3 sequence is 14 residues long. Trimming at V came to 7 bases and at J to 5 bases, leaving 5 bases not matched to a gene. The germline gives CDR1 SGHAT, CDR2 FQNNGV. The CDR3 DNA sequence: TGTGCCAGCACCGGACTAGCGGGAGCCCACGAGCAGTACTTC. Its translation is CASTGLAGAHEQYF.

V usage is TRBV5-4 and J usage is TRBJ2-5; 16 positions match TRBD2. V trimming: 4 bases; J trimming: 5 bases; junction bases outside the gene matches: 8. Germline-derived CDR1 and CDR2 are SGHNT and YYREEE (reference sequence). The CDR3 is made up of 17 amino acids. The CDR3 coding sequence is TGTGCCAGCAGCAACCCGGGACTAGCGGGAGGGTGGGAGACCCAGTACTTC. Amino acid sequence: CASSNPGLAGGWETQYF.

The chain joins TRBV30 to TRBJ1-1; D is undetermined. Per the germline V gene, CDR1 is GTSNPN and CDR2 is SVGIG (reference sequence). CDR3 length: 14 residues. V dropped 4 bases and J dropped 2 bases, with 14 bases sitting between them. The CDR3 region is CAWTALLGNTEAFF. CDR3 nucleotide sequence: TGTGCCTGGACCGCCCTTCTCGGTAACACTGAAGCTTTCTTT.

This sequence joins TRBV19 and TRBJ1-3; the match to TRBD1 covers 8 bases. Germline loops: CDR1 LNHDA, CDR2 SQIVND (reference sequence). Unmatched junction bases numbered 4, after V lost 3 bases and J lost 0 bases. This CDR3 is 16 amino acids long. The CDR3 spells CASSMGQASSGNTIYF. CDR3 coding DNA: TGTGCCAGTAGTATGGGACAGGCCAGCTCTGGAAACACCATATATTTT.

The J gene is TRBJ2-3, the V gene TRBV5-1, with D maybe TRBD1 (5 bases). Germline V gene lookup returns CDR1 SGHRS and CDR2 YFSETQ. V lost 3 bases, J lost 3 bases, and 14 bases lay in between. CDR3 length equals 15 residues. CDR3 nucleotides: TGCGCCAGCAGCTGGGGCGCAGGGCAAACAGATACGCAGTATTTT. Protein product: CASSWGAGQTDTQYF.

The sample holds a few counts of this clone. This chain joins TRBV2 and TRBJ1-5, with D possibly matching TRBD1 (5 bases). Germline V gene data show CDR1 as SNHLY and CDR2 as FYNNEI. CDR3 length: 15 amino acids. The germline V and J ends were trimmed by 2 bases and 7 bases, with 15 bases remaining between them. Here the CDR3 DNA reads TGTGCCAGCAGTGAACCAGGGCGGCGGGGACAGCCCCAGCATTTT. Amino acid sequence: CASSEPGRRGQPQHF.

The chain uses TRBV5-1 and TRBJ1-2; D perhaps matches TRBD1 (5 bases). The CDR3 covers 15 residues. With 1 base removed from V and 3 bases from J, the gap between germline ends came to 13 bases. Germline assignment: CDR1 SGHRS and CDR2 YFSETQ. The CDR3 nucleotides are TGCGCCAGCAGCTTGTTCCAGGGAGGAGACTATGGCTACACCTTC. Protein: CASSLFQGGDYGYTF.

The genes are TRBV19 and TRBJ2-2, with D possibly TRBD1 on 6 matching bases. This CDR3 spans 13 amino acids. Germline-derived CDR1 and CDR2 are LNHDA and SQIVND (reference sequence). Trimming cost V 4 bases and J 6 bases, with 9 bases left between them. CDR3: CASSNRASGELFF. CDR3 nucleotides: TGTGCCAGTAGTAACAGGGCCTCCGGGGAGCTGTTTTTT. The complete variable domain, with remaining parts taken from reference TRBV19 and TRBJ2-2, reads DGGITQSPKYLFRKEGQNVTLSCEQNLNHDAMYWYRQDPGQGLRLIYYSQIVNDFQKGDIAEGYSVSREKKESFPLTVTSAQKNPTAFYLCASSNRASGELFFGEGSRLTVL.

The V gene is TRBV29-1, the J gene TRBJ2-6, with D possibly matching TRBD2 (6 bases). CDR3 length: 14 amino acids. V lost 6 bases to trimming and J lost 3 bases, with 12 bases between them. Germline assignment: CDR1 SQVTM and CDR2 ANQGSEA. The CDR3 DNA reads TGCAGCGTCTCGCCGGGAGTTGGGGCCAACGTCCTGACTTTC. Amino acids: CSVSPGVGANVLTF.

The chain recombines TRBV7-2 with TRBJ2-1; D is undetermined. Trimming took 5 bases from V and 8 from J, leaving 16 bases between them. The CDR3 contains 14 residues. Germline V gives CDR1 SGHTA, CDR2 FQGNSA. CDR3 nucleotides: TGTGCCAGCAGCCGACATAGAAGTGTCGATGAGCAGTTCTTC. Protein sequence: CASSRHRSVDEQFF.

The chain carries TRBV30 and TRBJ2-3, with D possibly being TRBD2 (5 bases). Between the trimmed V and J ends, which lost 2 bases and 5 bases, there was a span of 11 bases. This CDR3 has 13 amino acids. The germline gives CDR1 GTSNPN, CDR2 SVGIG (reference sequence). The DNA of the CDR3 is TGTGCCTGGAGTTGGCTAGCTGGAGATACGCAGTATTTT. Translated, it gives CAWSWLAGDTQYF.